The 17 T cell receptor beta chains below were found in one sample sequenced in a study of control samples from healthy donors and cancer patients. Only in-frame clones appear in the TCRdb table, and some are missing; sequencing was by immunoSEQ multiplex PCR. Among some 80,000 clones listed, approximately 89% were seen once. The sequenced sample consisted of blood. All receptors derive from a man in his fifties in good health.

This clone came up once. The chain uses TRBV5-5 and TRBJ1-6; D may be TRBD1 (6 bases). Trimming took off 1 base at V and 7 bases at J, with 12 bases between the two ends. CDR1 is SGHKS, CDR2 YYEKEE, per germline (reference sequence). The CDR3 extends over 15 amino acids. The CDR3 nucleotides read TGTGCCAGCAGCTTGAGCGCAGGGGTGAATTCACCCCTCCACTTT. The encoded protein is CASSLSAGVNSPLHF. Complete variable domain (other parts from reference TRBV5-5 and TRBJ1-6): DAGVTQSPTHLIKTRGQQVTLRCSPISGHKSVSWYQQVLGQGPQFIFQYYEKEERGRGNFPDRFSARQFPNYSSELNVNALLLGDSALYLCASSLSAGVNSPLHFGNGTRLTVT.

The chain employs TRBV3-1 (or the pseudogene TRBV3-2) and TRBJ2-5, with 11 bases matching TRBD2. The germline V gene has CDR1 LGHDT and CDR2 YNNKEL (reference sequence). V trimming: 5 bases; J trimming: 2 bases; junction bases outside the gene matches: 10. The CDR3 extends over 17 amino acids. CDR3: CASSIRTSGWEQETQYF. The CDR3 bases are TGTGCCAGCAGCATACGGACTAGCGGGTGGGAACAAGAGACCCAGTACTTC.

In this sample, this clone turned up many times. J is TRBJ2-7 and V is TRBV27, with a possible D match to TRBD1 (6 bases). Germline loops: CDR1 MNHEY, CDR2 SMNVEV (reference sequence). The CDR3 spans 16 residues. V lost 7 bases and J 1 base, leaving 20 bases between the germline ends. Here the CDR3 reads CASKQSPDQGSYEQYF. CDR3 DNA sequence: TGTGCCAGCAAACAAAGTCCGGATCAGGGGTCCTACGAGCAGTACTTC.

The chain links TRBV24-1 to TRBJ2-7; D is ambiguous. The germline V gene has CDR1 KGHDR and CDR2 SFDVKD. The CDR3 covers 16 residues. V dropped 3 bases and J dropped 3 bases, with 17 bases sitting between them. CDR3 coding DNA: TGTGCCACCAGTGATAACACTAATGACCGCAACTACGAGCAGTACTTC. Amino acid sequence: CATSDNTNDRNYEQYF.

The chain has TRBV27 and TRBJ2-7; 7 bases align to TRBD1. Germline V gives CDR1 MNHEY, CDR2 SMNVEV (reference sequence). The CDR3 is made up of 14 amino acids. Unmatched junction bases numbered 4, after V lost 3 bases and J lost 2 bases. The CDR3 bases are TGTGCCAGCAGTTTTAGGCAGGGGGCCTACGAGCAGTACTTC. Encoded protein: CASSFRQGAYEQYF.

This chain links TRBV25-1 with TRBJ2-3, with D perhaps matching TRBD2 (5 bases). CDR3 length equals 15 residues. In germline, CDR1 is MGHDK, CDR2 SYGVNS. V was shortened by 1 base and J by 3 bases, with 11 bases between the two germline ends. The CDR3 DNA reads as TGTGCCAGCAGTGAATTGGGTTGGGAGACAGATACGCAGTATTTT. Amino acids: CASSELGWETDTQYF. Complete variable domain (other parts from reference TRBV25-1 and TRBJ2-3): EADIYQTPRYLVIGTGKKITLECSQTMGHDKMYWYQQDPGMELHLIHYSYGVNSTEKGDLSSESTVSRIRTEHFPLTLESARPSHTSQYLCASSELGWETDTQYFGPGTRLTVL.

This clone has only one observation. CDR3 DNA sequence: TGTGCCAGCAGCTTAGAGGCAGGCCCGTACAATGAGCAGTTCTTC. It translates to CASSLEAGPYNEQFF. The chain employs TRBV11-2 and TRBJ2-1; D call uncertain. The CDR3 loop spans 15 amino acids. V dropped 0 bases and J dropped 4 bases, with 10 bases sitting between them. Per germline, CDR1 SGHAT and CDR2 FQNNGV.

The chain joins TRBV5-8 to TRBJ2-7, with D maybe TRBD1 (6 bases). This CDR3 has 11 amino acids. Trimming pared 3 bases from V and 8 bases from J, leaving 9 bases between. Germline V gene sequence: CDR1 SGHTS, CDR2 YDEGEE. The CDR3 bases are TGTGCCAGCAGCTCCGGACAGAAGCAGTACTTC. Translation: CASSSGQKQYF. Together with reference TRBV5-8 and TRBJ2-7, the CDR3 gives the full variable domain: EAGVTQSPTHLIKTRGQQATLRCSPISGHTSVYWYQQALGLGLQFLLWYDEGEERNRGNFPPRFSGRQFPNYSSELNVNALELEDSALYLCASSSGQKQYFGPGTRLTVT.

The chain has TRBV5-6 and TRBJ1-3, with D possibly being TRBD1 (5 bases). CDR1 and CDR2 (germline): SGHDT, YYEEEE. V was clipped by 4 bases and J by 7 bases, with 15 bases between them. This CDR3 has 14 residues. The CDR3 DNA reads as TGTGCCAGCAGCCTAGGGACGGCGGGGAACACCATATATTTT. This sequence encodes CASSLGTAGNTIYF.

This clone showed up just a few times. This chain links TRBV19 with TRBJ1-5; 11 bases fit TRBD1. Germline V gene lookup returns CDR1 LNHDA and CDR2 SQIVND (reference sequence). This CDR3 has 16 residues. V lost 3 bases and J lost 7; bases outside the gene matches: 8. The DNA for the CDR3 is TGTGCCAGTAGTATCGGACAGGGGGCTAGAGGGCAGCCCCAGCATTTT. Translation gives CASSIGQGARGQPQHF.

The chain uses TRBV14 and TRBJ2-6; the match to TRBD2 covers 8 bases. Germline CDR1 and CDR2: SGHDN and FVKESK. The ends lost 3 bases at V and 0 bases at J; junction bases unmatched: 7. The CDR3 spans 18 residues. CDR3 residues: CASSHTLRGDSGANVLTF. DNA of the CDR3: TGTGCCAGCAGCCACACCTTGCGGGGGGACTCTGGGGCCAACGTCCTGACTTTC.

The rearrangement joins TRBV6-1 to TRBJ1-1; no reliable D call. The CDR3 sequence is 11 residues long. Trimming removed 0 bases at V and 7 bases at J, with 3 bases between. Per the germline V gene, CDR1 is MNHNS and CDR2 is SASEGT. The CDR3 spells CASSEAGEAFF. The CDR3 nucleotides are TGTGCCAGCAGTGAAGCCGGTGAAGCTTTCTTT.

The CDR3 region is CASSRDGSYEQYF. Here the CDR3 DNA reads TGCGCCAGCAGCCGTGACGGCTCCTACGAGCAGTACTTC. The chain carries TRBV5-1 and TRBJ2-7; D remains unclear. The germline gives CDR1 SGHRS, CDR2 YFSETQ. The CDR3 extends over 13 amino acids. V was cut by 4 bases and J by 0 bases, with 8 bases left in between.

The rearrangement joins TRBV7-2 to TRBJ1-2; D remains ambiguous. This CDR3 has 14 residues. Trimming cost V 1 base and J 2 bases, with 8 bases left between them. The germline CDR1 and CDR2 sequences are SGHTA and FQGNSA. The CDR3 DNA reads as TGTGCCAGCAGCTTAGGGTTCAGGAACTATGGCTACACCTTC. Amino acids: CASSLGFRNYGYTF.

The rearrangement uses TRBV5-5 and TRBJ1-2, with 7 bases aligning to TRBD1. V was pared by 0 bases and J by 6 bases, with 11 bases of the junction left unmatched. The germline V gene has CDR1 SGHKS and CDR2 YYEKEE (reference sequence). The CDR3 has 16 amino acids. The CDR3 loop reads CASSLGAGQLVHGYTF. The CDR3 DNA reads TGTGCCAGCAGCTTGGGGGCGGGACAGCTTGTTCATGGCTACACCTTC.

V and J are TRBV14 and TRBJ1-3; D gene unclear. CDR1 is SGHDN and CDR2 is FVKESK in the germline V gene. CDR3 size: 15 residues. V was shortened by 1 base and J by 4 bases, with 11 bases between the two germline ends. CDR3 coding DNA: TGTGCCAGCAGCCAAGCAGGAGTGCACGGAAACACCATATATTTT. It yields the protein CASSQAGVHGNTIYF.

This clone was detected once. The genes are TRBV27 and TRBJ2-1, with a tentative D call TRBD1 (6 bases). CDR1 and CDR2 (germline): MNHEY, SMNVEV (reference sequence). The CDR3 covers 14 residues. With 3 bases removed from V and 6 bases from J, the gap between germline ends came to 12 bases. This CDR3 reads CASSFWDTRNEQFF. In DNA form, the CDR3 reads TGTGCCAGCAGTTTTTGGGACACCCGCAATGAGCAGTTCTTC.